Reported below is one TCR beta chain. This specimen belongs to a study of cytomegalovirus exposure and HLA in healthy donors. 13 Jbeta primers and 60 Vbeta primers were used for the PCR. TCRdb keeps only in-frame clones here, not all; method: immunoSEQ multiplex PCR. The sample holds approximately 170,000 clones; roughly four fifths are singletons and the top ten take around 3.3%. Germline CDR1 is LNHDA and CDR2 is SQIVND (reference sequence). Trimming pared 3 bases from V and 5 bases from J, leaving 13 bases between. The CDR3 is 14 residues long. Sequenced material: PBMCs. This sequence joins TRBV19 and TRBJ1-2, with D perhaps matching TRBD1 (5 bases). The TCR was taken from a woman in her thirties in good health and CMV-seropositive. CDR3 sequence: CASSIEETVYGYTF. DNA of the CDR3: TGTGCCAGTAGTATCGAGGAGACAGTATATGGCTACACCTTC.